This is a list of T cell receptor beta chains from one sample in a study of T cells in Graves' hyperthyroidism and ophthalmopathy. TCRdb redid the calling of the multiplex PCR reads with MiXCR, one entry per CDR3 protein. The data contain 250,000 to 300,000 distinct CDR3 sequences, about an eighth of them singletons. The sequencing input was blood. The receptors shown here come from a young woman with Graves' hyperthyroidism that later progressed to Graves' ophthalmopathy. CDR3s include the opening cysteine and the closing phenylalanine or tryptophan. The D gene is left open where the match is weak. Where a row states a size, it is once, few, many or the class of an expanded clone; other rows omit it.

TRBV28	TRBJ2-1	many	TRBD2	CASSPQSSGPSSYNEQFF	TGTGCCAGCAGTCCTCAATCTAGCGGGCCAAGCTCCTACAATGAGCAGTTCTTC
TRBV6-1	TRBJ2-7	many	TRBD1	CASSFKRGRYEQYF	TGTGCCAGCAGTTTTAAGAGGGGGCGGTACGAGCAGTACTTC
TRBV12-3/TRBV12-4	TRBJ1-1	many	NA	CASSLPWGSDMNTEAFF	TGTGCCAGCAGTTTACCATGGGGGTCGGATATGAACACTGAAGCTTTCTTT
TRBV7-9	TRBJ2-3	many	NA	CASTPSGTSTDTQYF	TGTGCCAGCACACCCTCCGGGACTAGCACAGATACGCAGTATTTT
TRBV18	TRBJ1-4	few	NA	CASSPTGGAIKANEKLFF	TGTGCCAGCTCACCGACCGGGGGGGCGATAAAAGCTAATGAAAAACTGTTTTTT
TRBV27	TRBJ2-1	NA	NA	CASAGAEYNEQFF	TGTGCCAGCGCGGGGGCGGAATACAATGAGCAGTTCTTC
TRBV28	TRBJ2-2	many	NA	CASSPWDTGELFF	TGTGCCAGCAGTCCCTGGGACACCGGGGAGCTGTTTTTT
TRBV3-1	TRBJ2-2	many	TRBD1	CASSLATGGLGELFF	TGTGCCAGCAGCCTAGCGACAGGGGGCCTCGGGGAGCTGTTTTTT
TRBV30	TRBJ1-3	NA	TRBD1	CAFSGQGAYGNTIYF	TGTGCTTTCTCGGGACAGGGGGCGTATGGAAACACCATATATTTT
TRBV11-2	TRBJ2-7	NA	NA	CASSFYICSARESYEQYF	NA
TRBV5-4	TRBJ2-1	many	TRBD2	CASSRGTSGRTNNEQFF	TGTGCCAGCAGCCGTGGGACTAGCGGGAGAACAAACAATGAGCAGTTCTTC
TRBV5-1	TRBJ2-7	many	TRBD2	CASRTSGSVDEQYF	TGCGCCAGCCGGACTAGCGGGAGTGTCGACGAGCAGTACTTC
TRBV10-3	TRBJ2-3	NA	NA	CAISESVKGDTQYF	TGTGCCATCAGTGAGTCGGTAAAGGGGGATACGCAGTATTTT
TRBV24-1	TRBJ1-5	many	NA	CATSDDQALGQPQHF	TGTGCCACCAGTGATGACCAAGCCCTTGGACAGCCCCAGCATTTT
TRBV7-9	TRBJ2-1	NA	TRBD2	CASSLVGLGGPSNEQFF	TGTGCCAGCAGCTTAGTGGGGTTGGGAGGGCCATCCAATGAGCAGTTCTTC
TRBV5-1	TRBJ2-7	many	TRBD1	CASSVQGATSVGEQYF	TGCGCCAGCAGCGTGCAGGGGGCGACTTCGGTTGGCGAGCAGTACTTC
TRBV6-1	TRBJ2-7	many	NA	CASSEANPSWYEQYF	TGTGCCAGCAGTGAAGCCAACCCCTCGTGGTACGAGCAGTACTTC
TRBV30	TRBJ2-1	many	TRBD2	CAWSEGTSGSNEQFF	TGTGCCTGGAGTGAAGGGACTAGCGGGAGCAATGAGCAGTTCTTC
TRBV28	TRBJ2-5	NA	NA	CASSPFLQGPETQYF	TGTGCCAGCAGCCCGTTCTTACAGGGCCCGGAGACCCAGTACTTC
TRBV6-2/TRBV6-3	TRBJ2-7	many	TRBD2	CASSYSTSVGYEQYF	TGTGCCAGCAGTTACTCGACTAGCGTGGGCTACGAGCAGTACTTC
TRBV20-1	TRBJ1-6	many	TRBD1	CSAMTGTGASPLHF	TGCAGTGCTATGACCGGGACAGGGGCCTCACCCCTCCACTTT
TRBV28	TRBJ2-2	many	TRBD2	CASSFSAGRVTGELFF	TGTGCCAGCAGTTTTAGTGCAGGGAGGGTCACCGGGGAGCTGTTTTTT
TRBV2	TRBJ2-2	many	NA	CASQIAPNTGELFF	TGTGCCAGCCAGATAGCGCCGAACACCGGGGAGCTGTTTTTT
TRBV28	TRBJ2-7	NA	TRBD1	CASSLTGGMSSYEQYF	TGTGCCAGCAGTTTAACAGGGGGCATGAGCTCCTACGAGCAGTACTTC
TRBV28	TRBJ1-2	many	TRBD1	CASRSRGTPYGYTF	TGTGCCAGCAGGTCCAGGGGGACTCCCTATGGCTACACCTTC
TRBV20-1	TRBJ2-2	many	TRBD2	CSAHPSGTGELFF	TGCAGTGCTCATCCTAGCGGGACCGGGGAGCTGTTTTTT
TRBV11-2	TRBJ2-2	many	NA	CASSHPITGELFF	TGTGCCAGCAGCCATCCGATCACCGGGGAGCTGTTTTTT
TRBV9	TRBJ2-1	NA	TRBD1	CASSVAVGGTSYNEQFF	TGTGCCAGCAGCGTAGCGGTAGGGGGCACGTCCTACAATGAGCAGTTCTTC
TRBV3-1	TRBJ2-7	many	NA	CASSQESGVRPTREQYF	TGTGCCAGCAGCCAAGAATCGGGAGTTCGCCCCACGCGCGAGCAGTACTTC
TRBV11-3	TRBJ2-3	many	NA	CASSLYYSSTDTQYF	TGTGCCAGCAGCTTGTACTATTCTAGCACAGATACGCAGTATTTT
TRBV24-1	TRBJ2-5	NA	TRBD1	CATSDSQGAGETQYF	TGTGCCACCAGTGATTCACAGGGGGCTGGAGAGACCCAGTACTTC
TRBV5-1	TRBJ2-7	many	TRBD2	CASSLWTSGDSSYEQYF	TGCGCCAGCAGCTTATGGACTAGCGGGGATAGCTCCTACGAGCAGTACTTC
TRBV4-2	TRBJ2-5	NA	NA	CASSQEGSPQETQYF	TGTGCCAGCAGCCAAGAAGGCAGCCCCCAAGAGACCCAGTACTTC
TRBV6-5	TRBJ1-2	many	TRBD1	CASRLLRDRGDGYTF	TGTGCCAGCAGATTACTCCGGGACAGGGGCGATGGCTACACCTTC
TRBV11-2	TRBJ2-7	many	NA	CASSPGNLYEQYF	TGTGCCAGCAGTCCCGGCAATCTGTACGAGCAGTACTTC
TRBV6-1	TRBJ2-5	many	NA	CASSRTRSSETQYF	TGTGCCAGCAGTCGGACACGGTCCTCAGAGACCCAGTACTTC
TRBV24-1	TRBJ2-3	few	NA	CATSDGGSDTQYF	TGTGCCACCAGTGATGGGGGCTCAGATACGCAGTATTTT
TRBV9	TRBJ1-4	few	NA	CASSVQAGGHATNEKLFF	TGTGCCAGCAGCGTCCAGGCGGGGGGCCATGCAACTAATGAAAAACTGTTTTTT
TRBV20-1	TRBJ2-7	many	NA	CSASDETGEQYF	TGCAGTGCCTCTGACGAAACCGGGGAGCAGTACTTC
TRBV20-1	TRBJ2-1	many	TRBD1	CSAKSGQGRNEQFF	TGCAGTGCTAAATCGGGACAGGGGCGCAATGAGCAGTTCTTC
TRBV7-7	TRBJ1-1	many	TRBD1	CASSLTGGSEAFF	TGTGCTAGCAGCTTAACAGGGGGCTCTGAAGCTTTCTTT
TRBV7-9	TRBJ2-1	many	TRBD2	CASSSQDGGVYNEQFF	TGTGCCAGCAGCTCGCAAGACGGGGGGGTTTACAATGAGCAGTTCTTC
TRBV4-3	TRBJ2-7	many	NA	CASSQNGLSEQYF	TGCGCCAGCAGCCAGAATGGGCTCTCCGAGCAGTACTTC
TRBV6-1	TRBJ2-3	many	TRBD2	CASSVQLAGGADTQYF	TGTGCCAGCAGTGTACAACTAGCGGGAGGCGCAGATACGCAGTATTTT
TRBV29-1	TRBJ1-2	NA	NA	CSVRPNYGYTF	TGCAGCGTTAGGCCTAACTATGGCTACACCTTC
TRBV5-1	TRBJ2-1	many	NA	CASSLAKVTLSGHNEQFF	TGCGCCAGCAGCTTGGCCAAAGTGACTCTGAGCGGACACAATGAGCAGTTCTTC
TRBV19	TRBJ2-3	NA	NA	CASREKTGASTDTQYF	TGTGCCAGTAGGGAAAAAACGGGGGCTAGCACAGATACGCAGTATTTT
TRBV20-1	TRBJ2-7	many	NA	CSAPLGYEQYF	TGCAGTGCCCCACTAGGGTACGAGCAGTACTTC
TRBV18	TRBJ1-1	NA	NA	CASSQPGLDTEAFF	TGTGCCAGCTCACAACCGGGGCTGGACACTGAAGCTTTCTTT
TRBV27	TRBJ2-2	few	NA	CASSKTGLRNTGELFF	TGTGCCAGCAGTAAAACAGGTCTCAGGAACACCGGGGAGCTGTTTTTT
TRBV3-1	TRBJ2-1	few	NA	CASSQRGRSGFF	TGTGCCAGCAGCCAGAGGGGGAGGTCGGGGTTCTTC
TRBV7-3	TRBJ2-1	many	NA	CASSPSAGSYNEQFF	TGTGCCAGCAGCCCCTCGGCCGGCTCCTACAATGAGCAGTTCTTC